Reported below is one T cell receptor beta chain. Its specific antigen is unknown. Base qualities are missing; no much larger clone stands one base away. This entry belongs to a study of blood T cell repertoires in COVID-19 (TCRdb year 2020). About the study as a whole: Samples from collaborators originated in the United States, Italy and Spain and spanned both the acute and convalescent phases of COVID-19. The material from the prospective study consisted of cDNA or gDNA derived from T cells, B-cell-depleted T cells, or PBMCs. The dataset comprised deeply sampled blood TCRbeta repertoires from subjects exposed to, actively infected with, or recovered from COVID-19. A freely available public database, intended as a resource for researchers studying the immune response to SARS-CoV-2, is where the repertoires were released. Samples were obtained from the ongoing ImmuneRACE study (first 160 participants) and from roughly 1,300 subjects provided by 6 global collaborators. Where HLA class I and class II types were available, the types were taken from metadata supplied by the sample provider, not from assay-based typing. Sample metadata almost always included a de-identified subject ID, COVID-19 status, age in years and sex. The research as a whole found: How much clinical and demographic metadata was included differed by source and by participant, and the metadata was provided uncurated.

The immunoSEQ Assay, a bias-controlled multiplex PCR, was used to amplify TCRbeta CDR3 regions from genomic DNA. Regarding the original processing steps: The number of nucleated cells in each sample was estimated from the amplification of reference gene primers within the assay. Sequence reads were collapsed and filtered to measure the absolute abundance of every unique TCRbeta CDR3 rearrangement. Productive Simpson clonality was computed per sample as the square root of Simpson's diversity index over productive rearrangements. This immuneACCESS table, as held by TCRdb, lists in-frame sequences with V and J called but not all clones. Of the missing ones, under half trace to an unresolved V gene in checked studies; the others have no known cause. That table furnishes V, J and clone size, whereas the DNA furnished D and trimming. Present in this sample are under 50,000 clones, approximately 90% of which were seen just once. The biggest ten clones account for around 4.5% of the sample.

In Seattle, one collaborating source enrolled patients while the infection was active and tracked those patients longitudinally over the course of disease. Whole blood was collected in K2EDTA tubes by collaborating institutions according to the institutions' own protocols. For TCRbeta analysis, collaborators shipped samples in one of three forms: frozen whole blood, isolated PBMCs, or DNA extracted from either of those sample types. Relative to germline, V is missing 2 bases and J is missing 3 bases, with 7 bases of the junction outside any gene match. Via the germline V gene, CDR1 is SGHRS and CDR2 YFSETQ. Taken from cysteine to phenylalanine, the CDR3 has 16 residues. This entry keeps only the CDR3 DNA: 48 bases, framed from base 1.

This sequence originates from a man aged 60 to 75 with COVID-19, enrolled during active disease. The chain employs TRBV5-1 and TRBJ2-7; 11 junctional bases match TRBD1. The sequenced material came from peripheral blood. The DNA sequence is given as TGCGCCAGCAGCTTCCCATCGGGACAGGGGGACTACGAGCAGTACTTC. Its protein product is CASSFPSGQGDYEQYF. The reference TRBV5-1 and TRBJ2-7 proteins fill in what lies around the CDR3, so the full variable domain reads KAGVTQTPRYLIKTRGQQVTLSCSPISGHRSVSWYQQTPGQGLQFLFEYFSETQRNKGNFPGRFSGRQFSNSRSEMNVSTLELGDSALYLCASSFPSGQGDYEQYFGPGTRLTVT.